The entry that follows covers one T cell receptor beta chain sequence. This sample was included in a study of T cells in Graves' hyperthyroidism and ophthalmopathy. Authors of the study amplified TCR beta CDR3 regions from RNA transcripts. The HTBI primer set was used in a first-round RT-PCR of the TCR CDR3. TCRdb called the multiplex PCR reads again in MiXCR, with one record for every CDR3 protein. The repertoire holds about 600,000 distinct CDR3 sequences, with about 16% as singletons. For the diagnoses, clinical symptoms, serum thyroxine and TRAb, thyroid ultrasound and orbital computed tomography were used. The germline V gene encodes CDR1 SGDLS and CDR2 YYNGEE. V lost 1 base and J lost 2, with 10 bases in between. The CDR3 is 14 residues long.

The chain joins TRBV9 to TRBJ2-7; D remains ambiguous. The TCR was taken from a woman in her thirties or forties with Graves' ophthalmopathy. The material sequenced was blood. CDR3 sequence: CASSVHEVTYEQYF. DNA for the CDR3: TGTGCCAGCAGCGTACACGAAGTAACCTACGAGCAGTACTTC.